The rows below give T cell receptor beta chains drawn from one sample of a study of OX40 agonist ivuxolimab in advanced cancers. Method: immunoSEQ multiplex PCR; TCRdb's copy keeps in-frame clones and lacks some. The sample holds under 50,000 clones, roughly 79% seen once. Sequencing used CD4+ or CD8+ T cells sorted from blood, obtained in a trial of the OX40 agonist ivuxolimab. These receptors were taken from an adult with an advanced solid tumor such as melanoma, head and neck, liver or kidney cancer. Each CDR3 is given with its conserved first and last residue. A D gene is named only where the DNA matches it firmly.

j_gene,v_gene,d_gene,CDR3aa
TRBJ1-5,TRBV5-4,.,CASSPSPRTINQPQHF
TRBJ2-1,TRBV7-9,.,CASSLEGFTGDSYNEQFF
TRBJ2-5,TRBV5-1,.,CASSLGTLETQYF
TRBJ2-5,TRBV18,.,CASSPEAGRRETQYF
TRBJ2-6,TRBV18,TRBD1,CASSPPGQGSSGANVLTF
TRBJ1-6,TRBV7-9,TRBD1,CASSPDRGHNSPLHF
TRBJ2-5,TRBV19,.,CASSKQLQETQYF
TRBJ1-2,TRBV29-1,TRBD1,CSGGQGAGGYTF
TRBJ2-1,TRBV10-3,TRBD2,CAISPRAGGTDEQFF
TRBJ2-7,TRBV6-5,.,CASSPDRSSYEQYF
TRBJ1-4,TRBV30,.,CAWSGQDATNEKLFF
TRBJ1-1,TRBV28,.,CASSLLNTEAFF
TRBJ1-6,TRBV30,TRBD1,CAWTRDRYNSPLHF
TRBJ1-1,TRBV5-5,.,CASSLMGGSEAFF
TRBJ2-3,TRBV11-2,.,CASSLFGQHTDTQYF
TRBJ2-7,TRBV6-1,TRBD1,CASSPDRGQYEQYF
TRBJ2-7,TRBV5-1,.,CASSTLYEQYF
TRBJ2-7,TRBV4-1,.,CASSQEWPIGSDYEQYF
TRBJ2-7,TRBV6-5,.,CASSWAGTSEGEQYF
TRBJ1-2,TRBV2,.,CASSVGTYYGYTF
TRBJ2-3,TRBV10-3,TRBD2,CAISPTSEGTDTQYF
TRBJ2-7,TRBV27,TRBD2,CASSLSPSGRAEWKQYF
TRBJ2-3,TRBV19,.,CASSISLGDTQYF
TRBJ1-1,TRBV2,.,CASSLGGARTEAFF
TRBJ2-3,TRBV10-1,.,CASSEWDSTDTQYF
TRBJ1-2,TRBV5-6,.,CASSLASTRIRAPGYTF
TRBJ2-3,TRBV13,TRBD2,CASSGTSGSADTQYF
TRBJ1-5,TRBV29-1,.,CSAQKGYGNQPQHF
TRBJ1-4,TRBV29-1,TRBD1,CSVARGTGVEKLFF
TRBJ2-5,TRBV27,TRBD2,CASSLSGGVETQYF
TRBJ1-1,TRBV5-4,.,CASSQDGHMNTEAFF
TRBJ2-1,TRBV6-4,TRBD2,CASSERGGRANEQFF
TRBJ2-1,TRBV6-5,.,CASSFPSSNEQFF
TRBJ2-7,TRBV4-1,.,CASSHGAYEQYF
.,TRBV18,.,CASSPLQNYEQYF
TRBJ1-1,TRBV4-1,TRBD1,CASSPDRGNTEAFF
TRBJ1-4,TRBV19,.,CASRLALNEKLFF
TRBJ2-3,TRBV28,.,CASLPGLSVDTQYF
TRBJ2-5,TRBV10-3,TRBD2,CAISERRDYGETQYF
TRBJ2-1,TRBV6-1,.,CASSELIRPFF
TRBJ2-1,TRBV15,TRBD2,CATSRDIAGDEQFF
TRBJ2-7,TRBV27,TRBD1,CASARDRYYEQYF
TRBJ1-1,TRBV12-5,.,CASGLAQGTEAFF
TRBJ1-6,TRBV11-2,.,CASSLGAYENSPLHF
TRBJ1-5,TRBV10-2,TRBD1,CASRQTGGDQPQHF
TRBJ1-2,TRBV2,TRBD1,CASTYTGGRGYTF
TRBJ2-7,TRBV7-9,.,CASSLISYEQYF
TRBJ2-5,TRBV4-3,.,CASSQARGYGQETQYF
TRBJ2-7,TRBV14,TRBD2,CASSQVIAGASLREQYF
TRBJ2-2,TRBV4-3,.,CASSQAVAAVTGELVF
TRBJ1-4,TRBV5-1,TRBD1,CASSFGRRTGSNEKLFF
TRBJ2-7,TRBV5-1,.,CASSFSDGYEQYF
TRBJ1-5,TRBV7-9,.,CASSLGQSAEQPQHF
TRBJ1-6,TRBV6-6,.,CASSYQGLSSPLHF
TRBJ2-5,TRBV5-6,.,CASSADRMETQYF
TRBJ1-2,TRBV9,.,CASSASVEGYTF
TRBJ2-7,TRBV5-1,TRBD1,CASSPTPPGQGYEQYF
TRBJ2-5,TRBV11-2,TRBD1,CASSTYRGETQYF